Many counts were recorded for the clone carrying this TCR beta chain. TCRdb reprocessed the reads with MiXCR, giving one entry per CDR3 protein. This sample carries under 300,000 distinct CDR3 sequences, around 28% of them seen once, and the ten largest clones take 7% to 8%. The data stem from a study of kidney transplant recipient with SARS-CoV-2 infection. The CDR3 extends over 14 amino acids. With 3 bases removed from V and 4 bases from J, the gap between germline ends came to 13 bases. This sequence joins TRBV12-3 or TRBV12-4 and TRBJ2-7; D is perhaps TRBD1 or TRBD2 (5 bases each). The source of this sequence is a male patient aged 25-45 years who had COVID-19 and was a kidney transplant recipient. The T cells may come from the graft donor. The sequences come from a blood sample, collected at baseline and on day 111 from a kidney transplant recipient. The CDR3 DNA is TGTGCCAGCAGTTTTGGGACCTTAGATTACGAGCAGTACTTC. Its translation: CASSFGTLDYEQYF.